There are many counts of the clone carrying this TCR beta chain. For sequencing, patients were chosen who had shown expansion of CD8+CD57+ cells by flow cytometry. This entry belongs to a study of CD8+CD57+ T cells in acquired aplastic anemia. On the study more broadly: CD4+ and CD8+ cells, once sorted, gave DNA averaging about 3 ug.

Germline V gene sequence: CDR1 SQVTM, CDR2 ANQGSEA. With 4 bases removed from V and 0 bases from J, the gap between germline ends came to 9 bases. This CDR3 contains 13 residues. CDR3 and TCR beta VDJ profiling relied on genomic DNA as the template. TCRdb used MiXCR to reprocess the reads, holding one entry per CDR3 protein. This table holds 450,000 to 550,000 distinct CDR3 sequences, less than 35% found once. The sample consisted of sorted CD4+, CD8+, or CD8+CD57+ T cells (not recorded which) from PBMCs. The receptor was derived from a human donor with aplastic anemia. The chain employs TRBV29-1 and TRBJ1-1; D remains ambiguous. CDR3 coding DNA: TGCAGCGTTGGGCTCGATTTGAACACTGAAGCTTTCTTT. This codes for CSVGLDLNTEAFF.